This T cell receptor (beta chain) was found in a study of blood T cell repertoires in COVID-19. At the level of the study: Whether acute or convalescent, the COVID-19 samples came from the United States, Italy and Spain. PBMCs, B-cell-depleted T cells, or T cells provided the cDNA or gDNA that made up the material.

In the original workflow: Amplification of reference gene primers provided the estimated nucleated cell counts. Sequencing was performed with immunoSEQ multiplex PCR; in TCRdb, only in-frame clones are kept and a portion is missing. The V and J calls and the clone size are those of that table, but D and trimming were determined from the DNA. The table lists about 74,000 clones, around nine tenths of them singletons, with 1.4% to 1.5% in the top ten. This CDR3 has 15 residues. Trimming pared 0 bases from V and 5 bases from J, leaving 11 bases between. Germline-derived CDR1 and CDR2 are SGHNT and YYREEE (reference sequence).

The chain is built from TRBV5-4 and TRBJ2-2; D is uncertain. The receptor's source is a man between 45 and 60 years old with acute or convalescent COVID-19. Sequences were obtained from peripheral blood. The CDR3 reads CASSLDPVATGELFF. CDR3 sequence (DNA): TGTGCCAGCAGCTTGGATCCGGTCGCAACCGGGGAGCTGTTTTTT. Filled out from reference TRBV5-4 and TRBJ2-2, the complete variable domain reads ETGVTQSPTHLIKTRGQQVTLRCSSQSGHNTVSWYQQALGQGPQFIFQYYREEENGRGNFPPRFSGLQFPNYSSELNVNALELDDSALYLCASSLDPVATGELFFGEGSRLTVL.